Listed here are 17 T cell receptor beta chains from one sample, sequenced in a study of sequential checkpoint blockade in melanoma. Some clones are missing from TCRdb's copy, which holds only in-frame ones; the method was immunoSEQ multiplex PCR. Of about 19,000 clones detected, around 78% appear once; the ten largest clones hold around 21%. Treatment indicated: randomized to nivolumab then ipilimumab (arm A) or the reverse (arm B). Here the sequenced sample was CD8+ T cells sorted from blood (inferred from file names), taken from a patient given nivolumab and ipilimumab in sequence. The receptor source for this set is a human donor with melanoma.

This CDR3 reads CASSQLGHDPAETQYF. DNA for the CDR3: TGCGCCAGCAGCCAACTAGGTCATGACCCCGCTGAGACCCAGTACTTC. This chain links TRBV4-1 with TRBJ2-5; D not resolved. Per the germline V gene, CDR1 is MGHRA and CDR2 is YSYEKL. The ends were cut back, 2 bases at V and 5 bases at J, with 18 bases in the middle. CDR3 size: 16 residues.

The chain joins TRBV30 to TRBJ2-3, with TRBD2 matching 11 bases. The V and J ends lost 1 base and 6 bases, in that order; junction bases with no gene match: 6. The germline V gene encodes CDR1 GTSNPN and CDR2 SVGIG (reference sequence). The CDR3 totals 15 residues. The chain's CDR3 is CAWSGLAGKRDTQYF. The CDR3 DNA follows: TGTGCCTGGAGTGGACTAGCGGGAAAGAGGGATACGCAGTATTTT.

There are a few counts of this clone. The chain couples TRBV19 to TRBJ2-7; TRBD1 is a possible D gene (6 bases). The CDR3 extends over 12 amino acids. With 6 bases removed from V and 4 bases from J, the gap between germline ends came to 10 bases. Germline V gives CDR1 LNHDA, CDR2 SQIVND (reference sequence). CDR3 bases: TGTGCCAGTAGCCCCCAGGGGTACGAGCAGTACTTC. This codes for CASSPQGYEQYF.

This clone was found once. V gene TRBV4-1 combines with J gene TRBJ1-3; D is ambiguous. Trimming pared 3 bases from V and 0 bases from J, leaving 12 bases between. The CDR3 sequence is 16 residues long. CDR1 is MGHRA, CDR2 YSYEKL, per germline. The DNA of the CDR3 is TGCGCCAGCAGCCAGATATTACAGACCTCTGGAAACACCATATATTTT. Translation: CASSQILQTSGNTIYF.

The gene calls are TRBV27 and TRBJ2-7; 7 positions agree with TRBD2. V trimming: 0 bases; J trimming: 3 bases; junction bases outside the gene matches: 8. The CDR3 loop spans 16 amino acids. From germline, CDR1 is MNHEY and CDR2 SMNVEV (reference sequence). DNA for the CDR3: TGTGCCAGCAGTTTATCGGCGGGGGTGCCCATCTACGAGCAGTACTTC. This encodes CASSLSAGVPIYEQYF.

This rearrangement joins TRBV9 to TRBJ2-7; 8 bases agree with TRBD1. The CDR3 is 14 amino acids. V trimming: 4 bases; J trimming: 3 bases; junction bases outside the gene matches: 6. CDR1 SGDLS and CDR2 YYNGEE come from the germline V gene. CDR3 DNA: TGTGCCAGCAGCTTTCTAGGACAGGGCTACGAGCAGTACTTC. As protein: CASSFLGQGYEQYF.

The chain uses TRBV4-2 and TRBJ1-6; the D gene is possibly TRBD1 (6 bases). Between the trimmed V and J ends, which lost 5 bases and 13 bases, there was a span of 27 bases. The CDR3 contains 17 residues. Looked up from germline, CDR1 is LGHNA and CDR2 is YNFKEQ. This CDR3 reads CASSLRDTSNRVEPLHF. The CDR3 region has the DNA TGTGCCAGCAGCTTACGCGACACATCCAACAGGGTGGAGCCCCTCCACTTT.

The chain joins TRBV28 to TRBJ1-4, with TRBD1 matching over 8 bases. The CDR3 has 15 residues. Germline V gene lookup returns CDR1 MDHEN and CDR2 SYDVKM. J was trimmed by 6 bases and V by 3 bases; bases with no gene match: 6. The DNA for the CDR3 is TGTGCCAGCAGTTTTGATACGGGACAGGATGAAAAACTGTTTTTT. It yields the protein CASSFDTGQDEKLFF.

CDR3: CASKSGQGNQPQHF. The CDR3 DNA reads as TGTGCCAGCAAGAGTGGACAGGGCAATCAGCCCCAGCATTTT. The chain employs TRBV7-8 and TRBJ1-5; 7 nucleotides line up with TRBD1. This CDR3 comprises 14 residues. Per the germline V gene, CDR1 is SGHVS and CDR2 is FQNEAQ. J gave up 2 bases and V 7 bases, and 5 bases lay outside the gene matches.

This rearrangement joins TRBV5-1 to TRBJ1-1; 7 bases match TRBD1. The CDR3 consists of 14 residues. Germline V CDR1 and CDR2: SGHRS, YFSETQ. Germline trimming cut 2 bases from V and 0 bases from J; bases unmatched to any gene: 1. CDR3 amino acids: CASSLTGVNTEAFF. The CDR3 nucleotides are TGCGCCAGCAGCTTAACAGGGGTGAACACTGAAGCTTTCTTT. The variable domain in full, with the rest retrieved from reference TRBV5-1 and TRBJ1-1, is KAGVTQTPRYLIKTRGQQVTLSCSPISGHRSVSWYQQTPGQGLQFLFEYFSETQRNKGNFPGRFSGRQFSNSRSEMNVSTLELGDSALYLCASSLTGVNTEAFFGQGTRLTVV.

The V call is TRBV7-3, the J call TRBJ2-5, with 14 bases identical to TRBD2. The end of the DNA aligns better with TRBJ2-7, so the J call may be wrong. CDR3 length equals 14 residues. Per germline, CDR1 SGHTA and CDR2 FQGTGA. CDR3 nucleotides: TGTGCCAGCAGCTTGGGACTAGCGGGAGCCGAGCAGTACTTC. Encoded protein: CASSLGLAGAEQYF.

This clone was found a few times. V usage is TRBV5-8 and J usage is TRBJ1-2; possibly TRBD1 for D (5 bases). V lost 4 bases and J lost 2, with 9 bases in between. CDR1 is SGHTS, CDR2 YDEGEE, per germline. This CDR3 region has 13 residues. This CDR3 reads CASSQTVNYGYTF. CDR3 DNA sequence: TGTGCCAGCAGCCAGACAGTGAACTATGGCTACACCTTC.

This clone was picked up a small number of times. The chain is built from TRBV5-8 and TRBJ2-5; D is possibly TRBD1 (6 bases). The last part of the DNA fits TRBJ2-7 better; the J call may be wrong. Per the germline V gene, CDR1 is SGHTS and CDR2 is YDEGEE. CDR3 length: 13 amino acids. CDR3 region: CASSWTVPGEQYF. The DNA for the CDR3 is TGTGCCAGCAGCTGGACAGTTCCCGGCGAGCAGTACTTC.

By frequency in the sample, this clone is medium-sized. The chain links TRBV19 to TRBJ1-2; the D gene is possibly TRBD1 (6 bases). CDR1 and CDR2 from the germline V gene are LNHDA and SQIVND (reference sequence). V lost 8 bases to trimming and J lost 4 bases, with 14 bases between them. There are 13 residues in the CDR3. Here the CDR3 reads CASLGGPIYGYTF. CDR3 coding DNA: TGTGCCAGTTTGGGGGGGCCCATCTATGGCTACACCTTC.

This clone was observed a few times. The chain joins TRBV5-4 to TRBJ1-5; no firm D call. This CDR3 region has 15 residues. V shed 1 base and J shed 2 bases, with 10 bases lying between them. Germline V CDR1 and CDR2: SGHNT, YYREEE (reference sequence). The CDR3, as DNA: TGTGCCAGCAGCTTGTCCGGGAAGGGCAATCAGCCCCAGCATTTT. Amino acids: CASSLSGKGNQPQHF.

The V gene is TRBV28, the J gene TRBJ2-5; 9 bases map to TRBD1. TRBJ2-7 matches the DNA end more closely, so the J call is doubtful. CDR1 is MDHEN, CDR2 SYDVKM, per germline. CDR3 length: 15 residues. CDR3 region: CASSSLGTGINEQYF. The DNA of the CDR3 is TGTGCCAGCAGTTCCTTAGGGACAGGGATAAACGAGCAGTACTTC.

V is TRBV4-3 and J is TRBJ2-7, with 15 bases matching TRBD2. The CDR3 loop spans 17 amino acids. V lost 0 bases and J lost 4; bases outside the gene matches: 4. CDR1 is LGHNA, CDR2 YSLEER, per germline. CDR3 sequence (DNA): TGCGCCAGCAGCCAAGAAACCGGGACTAGCGGGAGGTACGAGCAGTACTTC. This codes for CASSQETGTSGRYEQYF.